These 27 T cell receptor beta chains share one sample of origin, sequenced in a study of blood T cell repertoires in COVID-19. Libraries were prepared by immunoSEQ multiplex PCR; TCRdb keeps only in-frame clonotypes and omits some of them. Here the sample spans under 200,000 clones, around 86% being singletons. Specimen: peripheral blood. Receptors were obtained from a man between 60 and 70 years old with COVID-19, enrolled during active disease.

This clone was seen a few times. The chain is built from TRBV24-1 and TRBJ1-2; D possibly corresponds to TRBD1 (5 bases). CDR1 is KGHDR and CDR2 is SFDVKD in the germline V gene. Trimming stripped 9 bases from V and 2 bases from J, with 12 bases between. The CDR3 has 13 amino acids. CDR3 sequence: CATRAGANYGYTF. The CDR3 nucleotides are TGTGCCACCCGTGCTGGGGCCAACTATGGCTACACCTTC.

The V call is TRBV28, the J call TRBJ2-1; 7 nucleotides line up with TRBD2. The length of the CDR3 is 17 residues. The junction had 11 bases not matched to a gene; V was cut back by 6 bases and J by 0 bases. Germline-derived CDR1 and CDR2 are MDHEN and SYDVKM. CDR3 in amino acids: CASSPGALASSYNEQFF. The CDR3 DNA follows: TGTGCCAGCAGCCCCGGGGCACTAGCGAGCTCCTACAATGAGCAGTTCTTC.

On this clone: This sample includes further DNA sequences coding for the same CDR3. The chain carries TRBV18 and TRBJ1-5, with D maybe TRBD1 (5 bases). The ends were cut back, 2 bases at V and 4 bases at J, with 6 bases in the middle. The germline V gene has CDR1 KGHSH and CDR2 LQKENI. The CDR3 contains 13 residues. Written as DNA, the CDR3 is TGTGCCAGCTCACCAGGACAAAATCAGCCCCAGCATTTT. Amino acid sequence: CASSPGQNQPQHF. The whole variable domain, remainder taken from reference TRBV18 and TRBJ1-5, is NAGVMQNPRHLVRRRGQEARLRCSPMKGHSHVYWYRQLPEEGLKFMVYLQKENIIDESGMPKERFSAEFPKEGPSILRIQQVVRGDSAAYFCASSPGQNQPQHFGDGTRLSIL.

This chain uses TRBV11-2 with TRBJ1-1; tentatively, D is TRBD1 (5 bases). The CDR3 totals 14 residues. CDR1 is SGHAT, CDR2 FQNNGV, per germline. V was cut by 0 bases and J by 6 bases, with 11 bases left in between. CDR3 amino acids: CASSLEVAGAEAFF. CDR3 bases: TGTGCCAGCAGCTTAGAGGTGGCGGGGGCTGAAGCTTTCTTT.

The V and J genes are TRBV28 and TRBJ2-7, with no clear D. Germline V lookup: CDR1 MDHEN, CDR2 SYDVKM. V was trimmed by 10 bases and J by 1 base, leaving 17 bases between them. There are 14 residues in the CDR3. The CDR3 loop reads CATSTASTSYEQYF. DNA of the CDR3: TGTGCCACCTCAACCGCCTCGACTTCCTACGAGCAGTACTTC.

The chain couples TRBV5-1 to TRBJ2-7; D uncertain. CDR1 and CDR2 from the germline V gene are SGHRS and YFSETQ. The CDR3 is made up of 13 amino acids. Trimming took 1 base from V and 2 from J, leaving 7 bases between them. CDR3 nucleotide sequence: TGCGCCAGCAGCTTGCCAGTCCCCTACGAGCAGTACTTC. This translates into CASSLPVPYEQYF.

The chain combines TRBV7-9 with TRBJ1-1, with TRBD1 matching over 8 bases. CDR3 size: 14 residues. The V segment lost 5 bases and the J segment 1 base; nucleotides outside the gene matches: 3. Germline V gives CDR1 SEHNR, CDR2 FQNEAQ (reference sequence). Written as DNA, the CDR3 is TGTGCCAGCAGCAGTGGGACAGGGAACACTGAAGCTTTCTTT. It codes for CASSSGTGNTEAFF.

This chain connects TRBV14 to TRBJ2-7, with D tentatively TRBD2 (6 bases). Germline assignment: CDR1 SGHDN and CDR2 FVKESK. There are 14 residues in the CDR3. V gave up 3 bases and J gave up 5 bases, with 14 bases separating them. In nucleotides, the CDR3 is TGTGCCAGCAGCCATGGAGGGGCCTCTCACGAGCAGTACTTC. Its protein is CASSHGGASHEQYF.

The V and J genes are TRBV7-8 and TRBJ2-7, with 8 bases identical to TRBD2. Trimming removed 1 base from V and 0 bases from J; junction bases left unmatched: 5. Germline CDR1 is SGHVS and CDR2 is FQNEAQ. The CDR3 is 16 amino acids. The CDR3 DNA sequence: TGTGCCAGCAGCTTAGTTGCGGGGGGTCTCTCCTACGAGCAGTACTTC. Translating it yields CASSLVAGGLSYEQYF.

This clone was seen a single time. J is TRBJ2-7 and V is TRBV6-5; tentative D call: TRBD1 (6 bases). The length of the CDR3 is 13 residues. V was cut by 7 bases and J by 2 bases, with 12 bases left in between. The germline V gene has CDR1 MNHEY and CDR2 SVGAGI. CDR3 nucleotides: TGTGCCAGCAAAAAGGGGGTTCCCTACGAGCAGTACTTC. It specifies CASKKGVPYEQYF.

This chain connects TRBV19 to TRBJ2-2; D uncertain. Looked up from germline, CDR1 is LNHDA and CDR2 is SQIVND (reference sequence). CDR3 length equals 14 residues. Trimming removed 4 bases at V and 0 bases at J, with 6 bases between. Written as DNA, the CDR3 is TGTGCCAGTAGTACAACAGCGAACACCGGGGAGCTGTTTTTT. This encodes CASSTTANTGELFF.

V and J are TRBV7-2 and TRBJ2-7, with D possibly being TRBD1 (6 bases). Trimming removed 1 base from V and 5 bases from J, with 15 bases in between. The CDR3 totals 15 residues. Per germline, CDR1 SGHTA and CDR2 FQGNSA. The CDR3 coding sequence is TGTGCCAGCAGCTTAGATTCGACAGGCCCGAACGAGCAGTACTTC. This translates into CASSLDSTGPNEQYF. Complete variable domain (other parts from reference TRBV7-2 and TRBJ2-7): GAGVSQSPSNKVTEKGKDVELRCDPISGHTALYWYRQSLGQGLEFLIYFQGNSAPDKSGLPSDRFSAERTGGSVSTLTIQRTQQEDSAVYLCASSLDSTGPNEQYFGPGTRLTVT.

The V and J genes are TRBV18 and TRBJ1-1; TRBD1 might be the D (5 bases). The V end was cut by 6 bases, the J end by 3 bases, with 11 bases between. The germline CDR1 and CDR2 sequences are KGHSH and LQKENI. CDR3 length: 13 amino acids. The CDR3 loop reads CASSRDYYTEAFF. The CDR3 DNA sequence: TGTGCCAGCTCCCGGGACTACTACACTGAAGCTTTCTTT.

The chain combines TRBV4-2 with TRBJ2-1; D is undetermined. The CDR3 sequence is 14 residues long. Looked up from germline, CDR1 is LGHNA and CDR2 is YNFKEQ. With 0 bases removed from V and 3 bases from J, the gap between germline ends came to 6 bases. CDR3 loop: CASSQDGVYNEQFF. Here the CDR3 DNA reads TGTGCCAGCAGCCAAGATGGAGTCTACAATGAGCAGTTCTTC.

The chain is built from TRBV10-3 and TRBJ1-6; TRBD1 might be the D (5 bases). Looked up from germline, CDR1 is ENHRY and CDR2 is SYGVKD. Between the trimmed V and J ends, which lost 2 bases and 7 bases, there was a span of 15 bases. CDR3 length: 16 residues. CDR3 sequence reads: CAISEVLGANNSPLHF. The DNA of the CDR3 is TGTGCCATCAGTGAGGTCCTAGGGGCGAACAATTCACCCCTCCACTTT.

This clone was seen only a few times. The chain joins TRBV19 to TRBJ1-2, with 8 bases matching TRBD1. Germline V gene lookup returns CDR1 LNHDA and CDR2 SQIVND (reference sequence). This CDR3 region has 15 residues. The junction had 12 bases not matched to a gene; V was cut back by 7 bases and J by 5 bases. As DNA, the CDR3 is TGTGCCAGTAAACACGACAGGGGAGGTGGTTATGGCTACACCTTC. Protein: CASKHDRGGGYGYTF.

This rearrangement joins TRBV19 to TRBJ1-5, with TRBD1 matching 7 bases. CDR1 and CDR2 (germline): LNHDA, SQIVND (reference sequence). J lost 0 bases, V lost 11 bases, and 10 bases had no gene match. This CDR3 has 15 residues. The CDR3 here is CAAGGSVNSNQPQHF. DNA of the CDR3: TGTGCCGCAGGGGGATCCGTAAATAGCAATCAGCCCCAGCATTTT.

This rearrangement joins TRBV5-1 to TRBJ1-2; 7 bases agree with TRBD1. Germline assignment: CDR1 SGHRS and CDR2 YFSETQ. The CDR3 is 17 residues long. V lost 0 bases to trimming and J lost 0 bases; unmatched junction nucleotides: 8. CDR3 DNA: TGCGCCAGCAGCTTGGGGGACAGCCCATCAGCTAACTATGGCTACACCTTC. Translation gives CASSLGDSPSANYGYTF.

The CDR3 sequence: CASKKVGVTYEQYF. The CDR3 coding sequence is TGTGCCAGTAAAAAGGTAGGGGTAACCTACGAGCAGTACTTC. The chain employs TRBV19 and TRBJ2-7; TRBD1 might be the D (5 bases). Germline lookup yields CDR1 LNHDA and CDR2 SQIVND (reference sequence). This CDR3 spans 14 amino acids. Trimming removed 7 bases at V and 2 bases at J, with 15 bases between.

The chain employs TRBV20-1 and TRBJ1-2, with a tentative D call TRBD1 (5 bases). Trimming cost V 4 bases and J 2 bases, with 5 bases left between them. Germline-derived CDR1 and CDR2 are DFQATT and SNEGSKA (reference sequence). The CDR3 covers 11 residues. This CDR3 is CSANRNYGYTF. The CDR3 bases are TGCAGTGCTAACAGGAACTATGGCTACACCTTC.

The chain links TRBV7-9 to TRBJ2-5, with 8 bases that match TRBD1. This CDR3 spans 13 amino acids. Germline assignment: CDR1 SEHNR and CDR2 FQNEAQ (reference sequence). V was clipped by 5 bases and J by 13 bases; unmatched bases: 12. CDR3 region: CASSRAGDRFLYF. For the CDR3, the DNA is TGTGCCAGCAGCCGAGCAGGGGACAGGTTTTTGTACTTC.

The CDR3 nucleotides are TGTGCCAGCAGCTTAATCCGCTCTGGGGCCAACGTCCTGACTTTC. Residues: CASSLIRSGANVLTF. This rearrangement joins TRBV7-3 to TRBJ2-6; the D is unclear. Germline lookup yields CDR1 SGHTA and CDR2 FQGTGA. Trimming removed 1 base at V and 0 bases at J, with 4 bases between. The length of the CDR3 is 15 residues.

The chain is built from TRBV7-8 and TRBJ2-7; D perhaps matches TRBD2 (5 bases). Trimming took off 2 bases at V and 4 bases at J, with 12 bases between the two ends. The CDR3 is 14 amino acids. Germline assignment: CDR1 SGHVS and CDR2 FQNEAQ. Here the CDR3 DNA reads TGTGCCAGCAGCTTACTCCGGGATAGTTACGAGCAGTACTTC. It yields the protein CASSLLRDSYEQYF.

This clone was seen a handful of times. The chain couples TRBV9 to TRBJ1-1; D perhaps matches TRBD1 (6 bases). The V gene's germline CDR1 is SGDLS and CDR2 YYNGEE. The CDR3 spans 16 residues. V was trimmed by 2 bases and J by 0 bases, leaving 14 bases between them. For the CDR3, the DNA is TGTGCCAGCAGCGTCGATCCAGGGGTCCTGAACACTGAAGCTTTCTTT. Translation gives CASSVDPGVLNTEAFF.

This chain joins TRBV11-3 and TRBJ2-1, with 14 bases aligning to TRBD2. The ends lost 4 bases at V and 9 bases at J; junction bases unmatched: 11. Germline V gives CDR1 SGHNT, CDR2 YENEEA. The CDR3 has 17 amino acids. CDR3 protein: CASSYPLGLAGVSEQFF. CDR3 sequence (DNA): TGTGCCAGCAGCTACCCCCTGGGACTAGCGGGAGTTAGTGAGCAGTTCTTC.

The chain recombines TRBV6-5 with TRBJ2-1, with D maybe TRBD2 (6 bases). V dropped 2 bases and J dropped 7 bases, with 18 bases sitting between them. The CDR3 consists of 16 residues. Germline V CDR1 and CDR2: MNHEY, SVGAGI. The CDR3 DNA reads as TGTGCCAGCAGTTACGGAGGGCCTAGCGTGGAGAATGAGCAGTTCTTC. Amino acids: CASSYGGPSVENEQFF.

This clone occurred once. The chain employs TRBV7-2 and TRBJ2-1, with 7 bases identical to TRBD1. The V and J ends lost 4 bases and 7 bases, in that order; junction bases with no gene match: 7. This CDR3 is built from 14 residues. Germline V lookup: CDR1 SGHTA, CDR2 FQGNSA. CDR3 DNA sequence: TGTGCCAGCAGCTCCGACAGGGTCGTTAATGAGCAGTTCTTC. This encodes CASSSDRVVNEQFF.